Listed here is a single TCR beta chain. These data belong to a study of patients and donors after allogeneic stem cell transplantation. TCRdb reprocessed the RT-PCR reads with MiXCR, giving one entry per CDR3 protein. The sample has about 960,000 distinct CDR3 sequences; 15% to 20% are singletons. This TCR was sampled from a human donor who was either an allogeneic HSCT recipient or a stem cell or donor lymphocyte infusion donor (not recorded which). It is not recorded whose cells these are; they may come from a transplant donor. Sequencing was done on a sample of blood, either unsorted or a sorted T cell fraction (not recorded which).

CDR3 bases: TGTGCCACGTTGGACAGGGCCCACTATGGCTACACCTTC. Translated: CATLDRAHYGYTF. The genes are TRBV10-3 and TRBJ1-2, with 8 bases identical to TRBD1. V shed 10 bases, J shed 3 bases, and the junction held 7 bases outside the gene matches. CDR1 and CDR2 from the germline V gene are ENHRY and SYGVKD. The CDR3 has 13 amino acids.